The clone carrying this T cell receptor beta chain was seen at least ten times. Its antigen is still unknown. Building of the TCR beta libraries involved iRepertoire HTBI primers and Arm-PCR of CDR3 regions. One entry per CDR3 protein results from TCRdb running MiXCR on the multiplex PCR reads. Here the sample spans a few hundred thousand distinct CDR3 sequences, approximately 15% being singletons. V gave up 3 bases and J gave up 3 bases, with 15 bases separating them. There are 16 residues in the CDR3. Time point of the sample: newly diagnosed GD, antithyroid drugs for less than 3 months. PBMCs were the source of the RNA used for TCR sequencing. This sample is part of a study of regulatory T cells in long-lasting Graves disease. Study results and limitations: A reduction in accuracy may have resulted from the small sample size.

These data were also filed under a second study, of T cells in Graves' hyperthyroidism and ophthalmopathy. That paper adds: Diagnoses were established using clinical symptoms, serum thyroxine and TRAb, thyroid ultrasound and orbital computed tomography.

The material sequenced was peripheral blood mononuclear cells (PBMCs), taken at new diagnosis, from a patient treated with antithyroid drugs. This rearrangement joins TRBV12-3 or TRBV12-4 to TRBJ1-5; no definite D call. The source is a woman between 50 and 59 years old with Graves disease. DNA of the CDR3: TGTGCCAGCAGTTTCTCAGCACAAACCAACAATCAGCCCCAGCATTTT. Its protein is CASSFSAQTNNQPQHF.